The clone carrying this TCR beta chain has ten or more counts. The length of the CDR3 is 14 residues. CDR1 and CDR2 (germline): MGHRA, YSYEKL. V gave up 0 bases and J gave up 5 bases; unmatched junction bases: 2. The sample comes from a study of PD-L1 blockade in urothelial cancer. Turning to the study itself: Prior chemotherapy ranged from 0 to 3 regimens per patient.

Time point in this sample: pretreatment peripheral blood. It was locally advanced or metastatic urothelial carcinoma that patients had. Assay: immunoSEQ multiplex PCR; the TCRdb copy retains only in-frame clones and omits some. Here the sample spans 50,000 or so clones, 75% being singletons. This specimen was PBMCs, taken around atezolizumab (anti-PD-L1) treatment. This TCR was recovered from a man aged 65 to 79 with urothelial cancer. The chain uses TRBV4-1 and TRBJ2-3, with 7 positions matching TRBD1. For the CDR3, the DNA is TGCGCCAGCAGCCAAGATGACAGGGTAGATACGCAGTATTTT. The encoded protein is CASSQDDRVDTQYF.